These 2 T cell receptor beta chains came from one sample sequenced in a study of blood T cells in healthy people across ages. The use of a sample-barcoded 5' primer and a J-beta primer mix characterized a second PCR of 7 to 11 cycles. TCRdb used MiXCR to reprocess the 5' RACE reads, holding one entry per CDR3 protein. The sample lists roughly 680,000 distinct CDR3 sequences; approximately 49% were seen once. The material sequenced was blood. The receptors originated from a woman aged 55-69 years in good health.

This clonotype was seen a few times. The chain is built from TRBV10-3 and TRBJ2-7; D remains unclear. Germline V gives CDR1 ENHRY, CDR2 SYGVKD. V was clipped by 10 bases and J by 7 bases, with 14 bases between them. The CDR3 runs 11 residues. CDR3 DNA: TGTGCCAGCCAGCGAGAAGGGGAGCAGTACTTC. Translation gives CASQREGEQYF.

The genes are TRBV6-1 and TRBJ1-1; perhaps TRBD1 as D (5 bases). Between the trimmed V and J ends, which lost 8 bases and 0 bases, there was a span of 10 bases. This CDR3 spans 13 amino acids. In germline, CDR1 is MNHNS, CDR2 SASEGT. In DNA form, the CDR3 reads TGTGCCAGCGAAAAGGGGCTGAACACTGAAGCTTTCTTT. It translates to CASEKGLNTEAFF.